The clone carrying this T cell receptor (beta chain) has a count of ten or more. Its antigen is currently unknown. MiXCR was run by TCRdb on the 5' RACE reads, yielding one entry per CDR3 protein. The sample holds 140,000 to 150,000 distinct CDR3 sequences, roughly 3.5% seen once. Germline V lookup: CDR1 ENHRY, CDR2 SYGVKD. The trim removed 4 bases at V and 6 bases at J, leaving 15 bases unmatched. This CDR3 region has 17 residues. The entry originates in a study of identical twins. Overall study results and limits: Cord blood beta clonotypes that were abundant carried fewer insertions, and memory repertoires showed no such trend. Invariant cells of the MAIT and iNKT types might have partly distorted the zero-insertion analyses.

The sample was memory T cells sorted from blood. The rearrangement joins TRBV10-3 to TRBJ2-3; 8 nucleotides align to TRBD2. The TCR originated in a man aged 18 to 35 in good health. As DNA, the CDR3 is TGTGCCATCAGTGCAACTGGAGGCGGGAGGTTTTTGGATACGCAGTATTTT. Translation: CAISATGGGRFLDTQYF.